A single sample gave rise to the 14 T cell receptor beta chains below, sequenced in a study of T cell repertoires in aging, cancer and after chemotherapy. Amplification of TCR beta used genomic DNA extracted from peripheral blood. Rearranged V-D-J TRB sequences were amplified with a mixed TRB-A/B primer pool. Each CDR3 protein gets one entry after TCRdb re-called the multiplex PCR reads with MiXCR. The repertoire holds under 2,500 distinct CDR3 sequences, with 20% as singletons. The sample consisted of blood. The origin of the receptors is a human donor with a solid tumor.

In its sample, this clonotype ranks as medium-sized. The chain uses TRBV6-2 or TRBV6-3 and TRBJ1-1; 8 positions agree with TRBD1. With 6 bases clipped from V and 2 bases from J, the junction kept 8 bases outside the gene matches. Per the germline V gene, CDR1 is MNHEY and CDR2 is SVGEGT. This CDR3 has 15 amino acids. CDR3 sequence: CASSLDRVPNTEAFF. The CDR3 bases are TGTGCCAGCAGCCTGGACAGGGTACCAAACACTGAAGCTTTCTTT.

V gene TRBV20-1 combines with J gene TRBJ1-5, with D tentatively TRBD1 (5 bases). This CDR3 is 14 amino acids long. Per the germline V gene, CDR1 is DFQATT and CDR2 is SNEGSKA (reference sequence). V gave up 1 base and J gave up 7 bases, with 14 bases separating them. The CDR3 DNA follows: TGCAGTGCTAGAGGGGGGTCGGGGGGACAGCCCCAGCATTTT. Translation gives CSARGGSGGQPQHF.

This clonotype has just a few counts. The rearrangement uses TRBV5-1 and TRBJ2-5; TRBD1 agrees at 8 bases. Germline V gene sequence: CDR1 SGHRS, CDR2 YFSETQ. V dropped 0 bases and J dropped 3; count of bases not matched to a gene: 1. The CDR3 loop spans 14 amino acids. Here the CDR3 DNA reads TGCGCCAGCAGCTTGGACAGGGGGAAAGAGACCCAGTACTTC. Residues: CASSLDRGKETQYF.

In this sample, this clonotype is medium-sized. J is TRBJ1-1 and V is TRBV5-1; the match to TRBD1 covers 12 bases. V was pared by 4 bases and J by 4 bases, with 8 bases of the junction left unmatched. The CDR3 has 16 amino acids. In germline, CDR1 is SGHRS, CDR2 YFSETQ. The CDR3 loop is CASSLGTGGFGTEAFF. The DNA of the CDR3 is TGCGCCAGCAGCCTCGGGACAGGGGGCTTCGGCACTGAAGCTTTCTTT.

The V gene is TRBV20-1, the J gene TRBJ2-4; tentatively, D is TRBD2 (6 bases). The germline V gene has CDR1 DFQATT and CDR2 SNEGSKA (reference sequence). V lost 6 bases to trimming and J lost 4 bases, with 13 bases between them. The CDR3 is made up of 13 amino acids. Here the CDR3 reads CSATGRGKNIQYF. The CDR3 bases are TGCAGTGCCACCGGCCGGGGGAAAAACATTCAGTACTTC.

This chain links TRBV20-1 with TRBJ2-7, with TRBD2 matching over 11 bases. With V trimmed by 4 bases and J by 0 bases, 5 bases remained unmatched. The CDR3 contains 15 residues. The germline gives CDR1 DFQATT, CDR2 SNEGSKA (reference sequence). The CDR3 loop is CSAIGLAGFSYEQYF. In DNA form, the CDR3 reads TGCAGTGCTATCGGACTAGCGGGCTTCTCCTACGAGCAGTACTTC.

To note about this clonotype: This may arise from a read error, as a much more abundant clone is one base away. This chain joins TRBV11-1 and TRBJ2-7; D remains ambiguous. The V gene lost 5 bases and the J gene lost 3 bases, with 8 bases spanning the gap. CDR3 length equals 12 residues. CDR1 and CDR2 from the germline V gene are SGHAT and FQDESV (reference sequence). The CDR3 nucleotides are TGTGCCAGCAGCCAACTGATCTACGAGCAGTACTTC. Amino acids: CASSQLIYEQYF.

The chain carries TRBV19 and TRBJ2-7; 11 nucleotides align to TRBD1. This CDR3 is 16 amino acids long. Looked up from germline, CDR1 is LNHDA and CDR2 is SQIVND (reference sequence). V was pared by 2 bases and J by 5 bases, with 8 bases of the junction left unmatched. CDR3 region: CASSILGQGEGHEQYF. In DNA form, the CDR3 reads TGTGCCAGTAGTATACTGGGACAGGGGGAAGGTCACGAGCAGTACTTC.

This clonotype is labeled as medium-sized. The chain has TRBV4-2 and TRBJ2-2; D is undetermined. V was shortened by 1 base and J by 6 bases, with 18 bases between the two germline ends. This CDR3 is 17 amino acids long. The V gene's germline CDR1 is LGHNA and CDR2 YNFKEQ. This CDR3 reads CASSQGLSGPFSGELFF. For the CDR3, the DNA is TGTGCCAGCAGCCAAGGCCTTTCGGGCCCCTTTTCCGGGGAGCTGTTTTTT.

This clonotype is classed as medium-sized. The chain employs TRBV6-1 and TRBJ2-2; D assignment may be TRBD1 or TRBD2 (5 bases each). Trimming took 0 bases from V and 3 from J, leaving 5 bases between them. This CDR3 is 14 amino acids long. Germline assignment: CDR1 MNHNS and CDR2 SASEGT. The CDR3 loop is CASSEAGDTGELFF. The CDR3 DNA reads TGTGCCAGCAGTGAAGCGGGGGACACCGGGGAGCTGTTTTTT.

By its share, this clonotype is medium-sized. The V call is TRBV6-4, the J call TRBJ2-2, with 8 bases matching TRBD2. CDR1 and CDR2 from the germline V gene are MRHNA and SNTAGT. There are 16 residues in the CDR3. J gave up 0 bases and V 7 bases, and 7 bases lay outside the gene matches. For the CDR3, the DNA is TGTGCCAGCATACCAGCGGGGGCCCCGAACACCGGGGAGCTGTTTTTT. Its translation is CASIPAGAPNTGELFF.

This clonotype is medium-sized within its sample. The chain recombines TRBV5-1 with TRBJ1-3; D is undetermined. Germline V gives CDR1 SGHRS, CDR2 YFSETQ. The CDR3 runs to 15 residues. V lost 4 bases, J lost 8 bases, and 19 bases lay in between. CDR3 in DNA: TGCGCCAGCAGCCTCGGACTCTGGAGGCGGGACACCATATATTTT. This translates into CASSLGLWRRDTIYF.

A note on this clonotype: This may stem from a read error, because a much larger clone lies one nucleotide away. The rearrangement uses TRBV20-1 and TRBJ2-3; TRBD2 agrees at 10 bases. CDR3 length: 16 residues. Germline V gives CDR1 DFQATT, CDR2 SNEGSKA (reference sequence). The DNA for the CDR3 is TGCAGTGCTAGCGCTAGCGGGAGTAGGGGCACAGATAAGCAGTATTTT. It translates to CSASASGSRGTDKQYF.

CDR3 DNA: TGTGCCAGCAGCTTAAGGGAGCCAGGACTAGCGGGCCCTGGGGGCGCCTACGAGCAGTACTTC. Translating gives CASSLREPGLAGPGGAYEQYF. This chain links TRBV7-3 with TRBJ2-7; 11 nucleotides line up with TRBD2. CDR1 and CDR2 (germline): SGHTA, FQGTGA. Trimming cost V 1 base and J 2 bases; bases outside gene matches: 19. The CDR3 loop spans 21 amino acids.